The rows below give T cell receptor beta chains drawn from one sample of a study of OX40 agonist ivuxolimab in advanced cancers. Data came from immunoSEQ multiplex PCR; TCRdb stores just in-frame clones and leaves some out. The sample holds more than 60,000 clones; about 89% are singletons and the top ten take 4% to 4.5%. The sequencing used CD4+ or CD8+ T cells sorted from blood, collected in a trial of the OX40 agonist ivuxolimab. Receptor source: an adult with an advanced solid tumor such as melanoma, head and neck, liver or kidney cancer. Both conserved end residues are part of each CDR3. D genes are given only for firm matches. Clone size, where shown, is once, few, many, or a class for clones that have expanded.

J gene,V gene,clone size,D gene,CDR3 protein,CDR3 DNA
TRBJ1-5,TRBV7-2,.,.,CASSLDSTNQPQHF,TGTGCCAGCAGCTTAGACAGCACCAATCAGCCCCAGCATTTT
TRBJ1-2,TRBV2,.,.,CASSEAINYGYTF,TGTGCCAGCAGTGAGGCCATCAACTATGGCTACACCTTC
TRBJ1-1,TRBV6-6,.,.,CASSYGPLSTEAFF,TGTGCCAGCAGTTACGGTCCCCTCAGCACTGAAGCTTTCTTT
TRBJ1-1,TRBV6-5,.,TRBD1,CASRVLGQGNTEAFF,TGTGCCAGCAGAGTCCTCGGACAGGGGAACACTGAAGCTTTCTTT
TRBJ1-2,TRBV5-4,.,.,CASSPTGGGLNGYTF,TGTGCCAGCAGCCCCACCGGCGGGGGGCTGAATGGCTACACCTTC
TRBJ1-5,TRBV7-9,.,.,CASSLGDQPQHF,TGTGCCAGCAGCTTGGGGGACCAGCCCCAGCATTTT
TRBJ2-1,TRBV11-3,.,TRBD2,CASSLLAGSVNEQFF,TGTGCCAGCAGCTTACTAGCGGGATCCGTCAATGAGCAGTTCTTC
TRBJ1-5,TRBV30,.,.,CAWERGGRNQPQHF,TGTGCCTGGGAGAGGGGTGGGCGCAATCAGCCCCAGCATTTT
TRBJ1-1,TRBV7-9,few,TRBD1,CASSPGQGAEAFF,TGTGCCAGCAGCCCCGGACAGGGGGCTGAAGCTTTCTTT
TRBJ1-5,TRBV10-3,.,.,CATVGEPNQPQHF,TGTGCCACCGTCGGGGAACCCAATCAGCCCCAGCATTTT
TRBJ2-7,TRBV5-4,.,TRBD2,CASSRGGRSYEQYF,TGTGCCAGCAGCCGGGGGGGCCGGTCATACGAGCAGTACTTC
TRBJ2-7,TRBV5-1,.,TRBD1,CASSGGQGGISYEQYF,TGCGCCAGCAGCGGGGGACAGGGAGGTATATCCTACGAGCAGTACTTC
TRBJ2-1,TRBV18,.,.,CASSPETDYNEQFF,TGTGCCAGCTCACCAGAGACCGACTACAATGAGCAGTTCTTC
TRBJ2-7,TRBV28,.,.,CASSLDTSLPYF,TGTGCCAGCAGTTTGGACACGAGTCTCCCTTACTTC
TRBJ2-6,TRBV19,.,.,CASSIETLSGANVLTF,TGTGCCAGTAGTATAGAGACTCTCTCTGGGGCCAACGTCCTGACTTTC
TRBJ1-5,TRBV6-5,.,.,CASSPGSPQHF,TGTGCCAGCAGTCCGGGCTCCCCCCAGCATTTT
TRBJ1-3,TRBV30,once,.,CAWTRGLSGNTIYF,TGTGCCTGGACTAGGGGTCTCTCTGGAAACACCATATATTTT
TRBJ2-4,TRBV30,.,.,CAWRRGGGNIQYF,TGTGCCTGGAGGCGGGGAGGGGGGAACATTCAGTACTTC
TRBJ2-1,TRBV27,.,TRBD2,CASSFRLAGGYNEQFF,TGTGCCAGCAGTTTTCGGCTAGCGGGAGGGTACAATGAGCAGTTCTTC
TRBJ2-1,TRBV14,once,.,CASSQRILGEQFF,TGTGCCAGCAGCCAACGCATATTGGGGGAGCAGTTCTTC
TRBJ2-2,TRBV11-3,.,.,CASSTRDGSYTGELFF,TGTGCCAGCAGCACCCGGGACGGAAGTTACACCGGGGAGCTGTTTTTT
TRBJ2-5,TRBV7-2,.,.,CASSLLKVGTQYF,TGTGCCAGCAGCTTATTGAAGGTGGGGACCCAGTACTTC
TRBJ2-3,TRBV9,.,TRBD2,CASSPRTSVTDTQYF,TGTGCCAGCAGCCCCCGGACTAGCGTAACAGATACGCAGTATTTT
TRBJ2-7,TRBV28,.,.,CASSLGGTVSYEQYF,TGTGCCAGCAGCCTAGGGGGGACAGTGTCCTACGAGCAGTACTTC
TRBJ2-3,TRBV30,.,TRBD2,CAWGLAGGYDTQYF,TGTGCCTGGGGCCTAGCGGGGGGATACGATACGCAGTATTTT
TRBJ1-5,TRBV18,once,.,CASSQGSNQPQHF,TGTGCCAGCTCACAAGGAAGCAATCAGCCCCAGCATTTT
TRBJ2-3,TRBV7-2,few,.,CASSLAGMQGTDTQYF,TGTGCCAGCAGCTTGGCGGGGATGCAGGGCACAGATACGCAGTATTTT
TRBJ2-3,TRBV5-4,.,TRBD2,CASSLGTSGRAVGDTQYF,TGTGCCAGCAGCTTGGGGACTAGCGGGAGGGCCGTCGGAGATACGCAGTATTTT
TRBJ1-5,TRBV6-5,.,.,CASSYGREMNQPQHF,TGTGCCAGCAGTTACGGCAGGGAAATGAATCAGCCCCAGCATTTT
TRBJ1-2,TRBV4-2,.,TRBD1,CASSQEGTGNYGYTF,TGTGCCAGCAGCCAAGAAGGGACAGGTAACTATGGCTACACCTTC
TRBJ2-7,TRBV6-6,.,.,CASSQGLLEQYF,TGTGCCAGCAGCCAGGGCCTCCTCGAGCAGTACTTC
TRBJ2-3,TRBV4-2,.,.,CASSLDAAGRGTDTQYF,TGTGCCAGCAGCCTGGACGCGGCGGGCCGGGGCACAGATACGCAGTATTTT
TRBJ2-1,TRBV7-2,.,.,CASSSSHGLYNEQFF,TGTGCCAGCAGCTCTAGTCATGGCCTCTACAATGAGCAGTTCTTC
TRBJ2-3,TRBV5-1,.,.,CASSSDSTDTQYF,TGCGCCAGCAGCTCGGACAGCACAGATACGCAGTATTTT
TRBJ2-5,TRBV14,.,TRBD2,CASSQEPLLTSGRGRETQYF,TGTGCCAGCAGCCAAGAACCCCTTCTGACTAGCGGGAGAGGGCGAGAGACCCAGTACTTC
TRBJ1-2,TRBV6-5,.,.,CASSVGWGNYGYTF,TGTGCCAGCAGTGTAGGGTGGGGAAACTATGGCTACACCTTC
TRBJ2-7,TRBV28,.,.,CASSLGDVSYEQYF,TGTGCCAGCAGTTTGGGGGACGTCTCCTACGAGCAGTACTTC
TRBJ1-5,TRBV30,.,.,CAWKGQPGNQPQHF,TGTGCCTGGAAAGGACAGCCCGGCAATCAGCCCCAGCATTTT
TRBJ1-1,TRBV18,.,.,CASSPRITEAFF,TGTGCCAGCTCACCCAGGATCACTGAAGCTTTCTTT
TRBJ2-1,TRBV4-2,.,TRBD1,CASSQDLPQGGEQFF,TGTGCCAGCAGCCAAGATCTTCCACAGGGGGGTGAGCAGTTCTTC
TRBJ1-1,TRBV4-1,.,.,CASRLASMNTEAFF,TGCGCCAGCAGATTGGCCAGTATGAACACTGAAGCTTTCTTT
TRBJ1-2,TRBV7-8,.,TRBD1,CASSSGTASMLGYTF,TGTGCCAGCAGCTCGGGGACAGCTAGTATGTTGGGCTACACCTTC
TRBJ1-1,TRBV11-2,.,.,CASSLEGSWNTEAFF,TGTGCCAGCAGCTTAGAAGGATCGTGGAACACTGAAGCTTTCTTT
TRBJ1-2,TRBV28,.,TRBD1,CASSWGQGYGYTF,TGTGCCAGCAGTTGGGGACAGGGGTATGGCTACACCTTC
TRBJ2-7,TRBV7-3,.,TRBD1,CASSLIAVGTGAYEQYF,TGTGCCAGCAGCTTAATTGCCGTAGGGACAGGGGCCTACGAGCAGTACTTC
TRBJ2-3,TRBV27,.,.,CASSLDRASTDTQYF,TGTGCCAGCAGTTTAGACAGAGCGAGCACAGATACGCAGTATTTT
TRBJ2-2,TRBV5-1,.,TRBD2,CASSPSGSANTGELFF,TGCGCCAGCAGCCCTAGCGGGAGCGCGAACACCGGGGAGCTGTTTTTT
TRBJ2-3,TRBV6-1,.,TRBD2,CASSVWTSPTDTQYF,TGTGCCAGCAGCGTGTGGACTAGCCCCACAGATACGCAGTATTTT
TRBJ2-1,TRBV5-1,.,TRBD1,CASALGQTTFNEQFF,TGCGCCAGCGCACTGGGACAGACCACCTTCAATGAGCAGTTCTTC
TRBJ2-4,TRBV7-2,.,.,CASSRDRDSKNIQYF,TGTGCCAGCAGTCGGGACCGAGATTCCAAAAACATTCAGTACTTC
TRBJ2-4,TRBV4-1,.,TRBD2,CASSQAGLAGGTAKNIQYF,TGCGCCAGCAGCCAAGCCGGCCTAGCGGGAGGGACGGCCAAAAACATTCAGTACTTC
TRBJ1-2,TRBV10-3,.,.,CAIRDSKPGYTF,TGTGCCATCAGGGACAGTAAACCTGGCTACACCTTC